This is a list of T cell receptor beta chains from one sample in a study of T cell responses to AZD1222 COVID-19 vaccine. Here immunoSEQ multiplex PCR was the method, and the copy in TCRdb shows in-frame clones only, minus some. Of around 74,000 clones in the sample, about 91% were seen once. The sample consisted of peripheral blood, taken on day 0 of MenACWY control vaccination. Source of these receptors: an adult in good health. The CDR3 runs from the conserved cysteine through the conserved F or W. Fields, in order: J gene, clone size, V gene, D gene, CDR3 DNA, CDR3 protein. A D gene is named only where the DNA matches it firmly. Size is omitted from some rows. Given values are once, few, many or a class for expanded clones.

j_call: TRBJ2-7
clone_size: once
v_call: TRBV6-1
d_call: TRBD2
cdr3_nt: TGTGCCAGCAGTGTAGCGGGGGGGCGCCACGAGCAGTACTTC
cdr3_aa: CASSVAGGRHEQYF

j_call: TRBJ2-5
clone_size: -
v_call: TRBV19
d_call: TRBD1
cdr3_nt: TGTGCCAGTACAGGGACAGGGGGAGGTGGGACCCAGTACTTC
cdr3_aa: CASTGTGGGGTQYF

j_call: TRBJ2-7
clone_size: -
v_call: TRBV28
d_call: TRBD2
cdr3_nt: TGTGCCAGCAGTTTAAAGAGCGGGGGTTACGAGCAGTACTTC
cdr3_aa: CASSLKSGGYEQYF

j_call: TRBJ2-3
clone_size: -
v_call: TRBV3-1/TRBV3-2
d_call: TRBD1
cdr3_nt: TGTGCCAGCAGCCAAGACCCACAGGGGAAGGCAGATACGCAGTATTTT
cdr3_aa: CASSQDPQGKADTQYF

j_call: TRBJ2-6
clone_size: -
v_call: TRBV11-2
d_call: TRBD1
cdr3_nt: TGTGCCACGGGACAGACCTCTGGGGCCAACGTCCTGACTTTC
cdr3_aa: CATGQTSGANVLTF

j_call: TRBJ1-6
clone_size: -
v_call: TRBV10-3
d_call: -
cdr3_nt: TGTGCCATCAGTGAGTCCCATCCCTATTCACCCCTCCACTTT
cdr3_aa: CAISESHPYSPLHF

j_call: TRBJ2-7
clone_size: -
v_call: TRBV9
d_call: TRBD2
cdr3_nt: TGTGCCAGCAGCGTAGGCGGGAGCTCCTACGAGCAGTACTTC
cdr3_aa: CASSVGGSSYEQYF

j_call: TRBJ2-6
clone_size: once
v_call: TRBV28
d_call: TRBD1
cdr3_nt: TGTGCCAGCAGTTCCGGGACAGGGAAGGCTGGGGCCAACGTCCTGACTTTC
cdr3_aa: CASSSGTGKAGANVLTF

j_call: TRBJ2-7
clone_size: -
v_call: TRBV27
d_call: -
cdr3_nt: TGTGCCAGCAGTTTCAGGGATTCAGTCTCCTACGAGCAGTACTTC
cdr3_aa: CASSFRDSVSYEQYF

j_call: TRBJ1-5
clone_size: -
v_call: TRBV5-6
d_call: -
cdr3_nt: TGTGCCAGCAGCCGGGCGGGCAATCAGCCCCAGCATTTT
cdr3_aa: CASSRAGNQPQHF

j_call: TRBJ2-2
clone_size: -
v_call: TRBV18
d_call: TRBD2
cdr3_nt: TGTGCCAGCTCACCATCTAGCGGGAGCGGTGGCACCGGGGAGCTGTTTTTT
cdr3_aa: CASSPSSGSGGTGELFF

j_call: TRBJ2-3
clone_size: few
v_call: TRBV7-2
d_call: -
cdr3_nt: TGTGCCAGCAGCCGTACCCTGAGGGGTAGCACAGATACGCAGTATTTT
cdr3_aa: CASSRTLRGSTDTQYF

j_call: TRBJ2-5
clone_size: -
v_call: TRBV30
d_call: -
cdr3_nt: TGTGCCTGGAGTGTACGGGGGGCAGGGACCCAGTACTTC
cdr3_aa: CAWSVRGAGTQYF

j_call: TRBJ1-4
clone_size: -
v_call: TRBV7-9
d_call: TRBD1
cdr3_nt: TGTGCCAGCAGCTTAGCAGCCGGGACAGGGGGCGAAAAACTGTTTTTT
cdr3_aa: CASSLAAGTGGEKLFF

j_call: TRBJ2-7
clone_size: -
v_call: TRBV19
d_call: -
cdr3_nt: TGTGCCAGTAGTATCGAGGGGGGCCAAACGACCTACGAGCAGTACTTC
cdr3_aa: CASSIEGGQTTYEQYF

j_call: TRBJ2-3
clone_size: -
v_call: TRBV4-3
d_call: TRBD2
cdr3_nt: TGCGCCAGCAGCCAAGATGCGGGAGCTCGCACAGATACGCAGTATTTT
cdr3_aa: CASSQDAGARTDTQYF

j_call: TRBJ1-5
clone_size: -
v_call: TRBV19
d_call: TRBD1
cdr3_nt: TGTGCCAGTAGTACCCACCGACAGGGAGGCAATCAGCCCCAGCATTTT
cdr3_aa: CASSTHRQGGNQPQHF

j_call: TRBJ2-1
clone_size: -
v_call: TRBV11-3
d_call: TRBD2
cdr3_nt: TGTGCCAGCAGCCTAAACGGACTAGCGAACAATGAGCAGTTCTTC
cdr3_aa: CASSLNGLANNEQFF

j_call: TRBJ2-6
clone_size: -
v_call: TRBV27
d_call: -
cdr3_nt: TGTGCCAGCAGTTTATCAAGAGGTTGGAACTCTGGGGCCAACGTCCTGACTTTC
cdr3_aa: CASSLSRGWNSGANVLTF

j_call: TRBJ2-7
clone_size: -
v_call: TRBV19
d_call: -
cdr3_nt: TGTGCCAGTAGTCAGTATCGGGGGTTCTACGAGCAGTACTTC
cdr3_aa: CASSQYRGFYEQYF

j_call: TRBJ1-4
clone_size: -
v_call: TRBV4-3
d_call: -
cdr3_nt: TGCGCCAGCAGCCAAGTCGGGGCGCTAGGTGAAAAACTGTTTTTT
cdr3_aa: CASSQVGALGEKLFF

j_call: TRBJ2-3
clone_size: few
v_call: TRBV3-1/TRBV3-2
d_call: -
cdr3_nt: TGTGCCAGCAGCCCGTACAAGGAGTATGTGCCAGATACGCAGTATTTT
cdr3_aa: CASSPYKEYVPDTQYF

j_call: TRBJ1-2
clone_size: -
v_call: TRBV7-8
d_call: TRBD1
cdr3_nt: TGTGCCAGCAGCTTAGGGTCCGGACAGGGCTATGGCTACACCTTC
cdr3_aa: CASSLGSGQGYGYTF

j_call: TRBJ2-7
clone_size: -
v_call: TRBV7-2
d_call: -
cdr3_nt: TGTGCCAGCAGCTTAGAGTCACAGTCCTACGAGCAGTACTTC
cdr3_aa: CASSLESQSYEQYF

j_call: TRBJ1-1
clone_size: -
v_call: TRBV28
d_call: -
cdr3_nt: TGTGCCAGCAGTTTAGTTCAGGAACCTGAAGCTTTCTTT
cdr3_aa: CASSLVQEPEAFF

j_call: TRBJ2-3
clone_size: -
v_call: TRBV7-2
d_call: -
cdr3_nt: TGTGCCAGCTCAGGGGCCACAGATACGCAGTATTTT
cdr3_aa: CASSGATDTQYF

j_call: TRBJ1-1
clone_size: once
v_call: TRBV19
d_call: TRBD1
cdr3_nt: TGTGCCAGTAGTATGGGGACAGTTGAAGCTTTCTTT
cdr3_aa: CASSMGTVEAFF

j_call: TRBJ2-2
clone_size: -
v_call: TRBV20-1
d_call: TRBD2
cdr3_nt: TGCAGTGCTAGTAGACTAGCGGGAGACACCGGGGAGCTGTTTTTT
cdr3_aa: CSASRLAGDTGELFF

j_call: TRBJ2-7
clone_size: -
v_call: TRBV15
d_call: -
cdr3_nt: TGTGCCACCAGCAGAGATCGGGCAGACTCCTACGAGCAGTACTTC
cdr3_aa: CATSRDRADSYEQYF

j_call: TRBJ2-5
clone_size: -
v_call: TRBV18
d_call: TRBD1
cdr3_nt: TGTGCCAGCTCAAGGGGACAGCAAGAGACCCAGTACTTC
cdr3_aa: CASSRGQQETQYF

j_call: TRBJ2-5
clone_size: -
v_call: TRBV3-1/TRBV3-2
d_call: -
cdr3_nt: TGTGCCAGCAGCCAAGCTGGGGAAAAAACCCAAACCTACTTC
cdr3_aa: CASSQAGEKTQTYF

j_call: TRBJ1-5
clone_size: -
v_call: TRBV5-4
d_call: TRBD1
cdr3_nt: TGTGCCAGCAGGCGGACAGGGGGCGGTCAGCCCCAGCATTTT
cdr3_aa: CASRRTGGGQPQHF

j_call: TRBJ1-1
clone_size: -
v_call: TRBV7-2
d_call: -
cdr3_nt: TGTGCCAGCACCCCGGACCCAAACACTGAAGCTTTCTTT
cdr3_aa: CASTPDPNTEAFF

j_call: TRBJ1-2
clone_size: -
v_call: TRBV5-1
d_call: TRBD1
cdr3_nt: TGCGCCAGCAGCTTGGCCTTGACAGGGGGCGACTATGGCTACACCTTC
cdr3_aa: CASSLALTGGDYGYTF

j_call: TRBJ1-5
clone_size: -
v_call: TRBV5-1
d_call: -
cdr3_nt: TGCGCCAGCAGCCCCCGGGGGGGGTCCCAGCCCCAGCATTTT
cdr3_aa: CASSPRGGSQPQHF

j_call: TRBJ1-2
clone_size: -
v_call: TRBV6-5
d_call: -
cdr3_nt: TGTGCCAGCAGTCAACAGAACTATGGCTACACCTTC
cdr3_aa: CASSQQNYGYTF

j_call: TRBJ2-4
clone_size: -
v_call: TRBV3-1/TRBV3-2
d_call: -
cdr3_nt: TGTGCCAGCAGCCAAGTCGCCGGGACGGGGAACATTCAGTACTTC
cdr3_aa: CASSQVAGTGNIQYF

j_call: TRBJ2-3
clone_size: -
v_call: TRBV7-2
d_call: -
cdr3_nt: TGTGCCAGCAGCTTAGGTACAGCTTATAGCACAGATACGCAGTATTTT
cdr3_aa: CASSLGTAYSTDTQYF

j_call: TRBJ1-1
clone_size: -
v_call: TRBV2
d_call: TRBD1
cdr3_nt: TGTGCCAGCAGTCGAGACAGGGGGAATTGGGGGAACACTGAAGCTTTCTTT
cdr3_aa: CASSRDRGNWGNTEAFF

j_call: TRBJ2-3
clone_size: -
v_call: TRBV24-1
d_call: -
cdr3_nt: TGTGCCACCAGTGATAGCCAGGGGATGGATACGCAGTATTTT
cdr3_aa: CATSDSQGMDTQYF

j_call: TRBJ2-5
clone_size: -
v_call: TRBV29-1
d_call: -
cdr3_nt: TGCAGCGGGTTTAAACAAGAGACCCAGTACTTC
cdr3_aa: CSGFKQETQYF

j_call: TRBJ1-1
clone_size: -
v_call: TRBV6-5
d_call: -
cdr3_nt: TGTGCCAGCACCCCGTCGTTGGGGGCTGAAGCTTTCTTT
cdr3_aa: CASTPSLGAEAFF

j_call: TRBJ2-2
clone_size: -
v_call: TRBV5-1
d_call: -
cdr3_nt: TGCGCCAGCAGCTTGGCCGAAGGTAACACCGGGGAGCTGTTTTTT
cdr3_aa: CASSLAEGNTGELFF

j_call: TRBJ2-7
clone_size: once
v_call: TRBV5-4
d_call: TRBD2
cdr3_nt: TGTGCCAGCAGCTTGGCCGGGGGGGGGCCAGGCGAGCAGTACTTC
cdr3_aa: CASSLAGGGPGEQYF

j_call: TRBJ1-6
clone_size: -
v_call: TRBV6-1
d_call: -
cdr3_nt: TGTGCCAGCAGTGAGACCCCCGCCTATAATTCACCCCTCCACTTT
cdr3_aa: CASSETPAYNSPLHF

j_call: TRBJ2-3
clone_size: -
v_call: TRBV4-1
d_call: -
cdr3_nt: TGCGCCAGCCGAGACAGTTACGGGGATACGCAGTATTTT
cdr3_aa: CASRDSYGDTQYF

j_call: TRBJ1-5
clone_size: -
v_call: TRBV4-3
d_call: -
cdr3_nt: TGCGCCAGCAGCCAAGTCCCCTATAGCAATCAGCCCCAGCATTTT
cdr3_aa: CASSQVPYSNQPQHF

j_call: TRBJ2-1
clone_size: -
v_call: TRBV29-1
d_call: TRBD1
cdr3_nt: TGCAGCGTTCTTCGGGACAGGGAATTTGAGCAGTTCTTC
cdr3_aa: CSVLRDREFEQFF

j_call: TRBJ2-7
clone_size: once
v_call: TRBV12-3/TRBV12-4
d_call: TRBD1
cdr3_nt: TGTGCCAGCAGGACAGGGGGCGTCTACGAGCAGTACTTC
cdr3_aa: CASRTGGVYEQYF